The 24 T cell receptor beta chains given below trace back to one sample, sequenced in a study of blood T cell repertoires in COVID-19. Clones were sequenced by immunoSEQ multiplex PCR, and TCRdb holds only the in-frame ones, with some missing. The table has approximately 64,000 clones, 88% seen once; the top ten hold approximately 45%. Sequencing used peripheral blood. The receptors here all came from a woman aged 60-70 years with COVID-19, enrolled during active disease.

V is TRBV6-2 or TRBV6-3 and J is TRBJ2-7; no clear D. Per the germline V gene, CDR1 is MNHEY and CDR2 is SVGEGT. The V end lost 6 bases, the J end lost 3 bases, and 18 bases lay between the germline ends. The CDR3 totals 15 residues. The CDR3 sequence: CASSPPLGSRYEQYF. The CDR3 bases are TGTGCCAGCAGCCCCCCCCTAGGTTCGCGCTACGAGCAGTACTTC.

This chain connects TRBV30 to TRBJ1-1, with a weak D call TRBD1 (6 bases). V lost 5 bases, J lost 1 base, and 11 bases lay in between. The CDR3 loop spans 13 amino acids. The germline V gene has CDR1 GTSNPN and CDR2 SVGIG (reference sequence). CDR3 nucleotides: TGTGCCTGGGCGGACAGAGCGAACACTGAAGCTTTCTTT. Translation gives CAWADRANTEAFF.

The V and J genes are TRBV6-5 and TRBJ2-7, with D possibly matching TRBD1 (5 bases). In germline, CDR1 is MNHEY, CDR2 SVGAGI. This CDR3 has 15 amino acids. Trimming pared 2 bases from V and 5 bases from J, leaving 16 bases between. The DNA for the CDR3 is TGTGCCAGCAGTTACCAAGGGGTATTTCTCCACGAGCAGTACTTC. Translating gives CASSYQGVFLHEQYF.

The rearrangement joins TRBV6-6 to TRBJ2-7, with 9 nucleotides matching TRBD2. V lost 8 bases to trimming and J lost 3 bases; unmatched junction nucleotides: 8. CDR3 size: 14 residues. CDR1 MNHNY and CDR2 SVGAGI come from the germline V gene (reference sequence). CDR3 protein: CASGASGAYYEQYF. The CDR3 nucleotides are TGTGCCAGCGGGGCTAGCGGGGCCTACTACGAGCAGTACTTC.

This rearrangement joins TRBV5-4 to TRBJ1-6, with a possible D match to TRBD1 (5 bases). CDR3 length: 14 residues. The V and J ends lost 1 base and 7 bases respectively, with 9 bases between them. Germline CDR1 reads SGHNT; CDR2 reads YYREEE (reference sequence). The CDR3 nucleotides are TGTGCCAGCAGCTTGAACAGGCAGAATTCACCCCTCCACTTT. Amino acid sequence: CASSLNRQNSPLHF.

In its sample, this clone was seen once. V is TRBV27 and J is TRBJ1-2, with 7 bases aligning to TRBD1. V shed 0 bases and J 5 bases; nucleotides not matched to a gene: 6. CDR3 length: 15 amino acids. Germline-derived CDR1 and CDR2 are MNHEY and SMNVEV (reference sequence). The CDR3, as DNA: TGTGCCAGCAGTTTATCGCTAGGGGGCGTTTATGGCTACACCTTC. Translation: CASSLSLGGVYGYTF.

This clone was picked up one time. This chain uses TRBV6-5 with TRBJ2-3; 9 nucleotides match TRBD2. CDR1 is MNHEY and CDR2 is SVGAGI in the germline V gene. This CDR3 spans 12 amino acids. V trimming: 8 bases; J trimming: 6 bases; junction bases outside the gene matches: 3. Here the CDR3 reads CASSAGGDTQYF. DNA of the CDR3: TGTGCCAGCTCTGCGGGAGGGGATACGCAGTATTTT.

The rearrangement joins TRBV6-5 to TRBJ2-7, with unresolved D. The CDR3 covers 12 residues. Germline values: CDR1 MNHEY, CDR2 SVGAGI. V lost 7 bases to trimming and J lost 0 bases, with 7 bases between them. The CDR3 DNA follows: TGTGCCAGCAAAACAAGCTCCTACGAGCAGTACTTC. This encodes CASKTSSYEQYF.

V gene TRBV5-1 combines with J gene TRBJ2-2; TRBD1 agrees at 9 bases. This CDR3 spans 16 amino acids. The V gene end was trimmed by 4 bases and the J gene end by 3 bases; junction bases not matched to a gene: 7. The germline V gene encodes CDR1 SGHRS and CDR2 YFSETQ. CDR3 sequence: CASSPGDRADTGELFF. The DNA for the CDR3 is TGCGCCAGCAGCCCTGGGGACAGGGCGGACACCGGGGAGCTGTTTTTT.

The CDR3 nucleotides read TGTGCCAGCAGCCTCCGGGGCTCTGGGGCCAACGTCCTGACTTTC. This sequence encodes CASSLRGSGANVLTF. V and J are TRBV5-6 and TRBJ2-6; a possible D gene is TRBD2 (5 bases). Germline V gene lookup returns CDR1 SGHDT and CDR2 YYEEEE. The V and J ends lost 4 bases and 0 bases respectively, with 8 bases between them. The CDR3 runs to 15 residues.

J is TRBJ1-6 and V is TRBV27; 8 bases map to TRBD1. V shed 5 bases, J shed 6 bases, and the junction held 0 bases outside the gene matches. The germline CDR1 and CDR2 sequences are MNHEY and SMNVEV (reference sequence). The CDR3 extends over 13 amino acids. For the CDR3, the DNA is TGTGCCAGCAGTACAGGGGGTAATTCACCCCTCCACTTT. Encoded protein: CASSTGGNSPLHF.

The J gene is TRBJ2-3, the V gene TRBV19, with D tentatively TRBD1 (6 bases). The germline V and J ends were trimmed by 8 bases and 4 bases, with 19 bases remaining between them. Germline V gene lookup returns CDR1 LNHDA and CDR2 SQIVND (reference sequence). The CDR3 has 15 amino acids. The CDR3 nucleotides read TGTGCCAGTGACGAGGGGGTCGTGGGGGCAGATACGCAGTATTTT. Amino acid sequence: CASDEGVVGADTQYF.

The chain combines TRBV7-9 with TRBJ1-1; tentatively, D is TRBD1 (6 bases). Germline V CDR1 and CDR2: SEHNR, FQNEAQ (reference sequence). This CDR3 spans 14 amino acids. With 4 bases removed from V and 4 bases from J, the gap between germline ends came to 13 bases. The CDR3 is CASSSPQGPTEAFF. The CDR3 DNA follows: TGTGCCAGCAGCTCTCCCCAGGGGCCCACTGAAGCTTTCTTT.

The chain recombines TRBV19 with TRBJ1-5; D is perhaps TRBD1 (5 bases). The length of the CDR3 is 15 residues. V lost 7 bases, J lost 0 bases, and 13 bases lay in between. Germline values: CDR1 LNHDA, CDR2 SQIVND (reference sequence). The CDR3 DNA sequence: TGTGCCAGTAATTACAGGCAGTATAGCAATCAGCCCCAGCATTTT. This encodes CASNYRQYSNQPQHF.

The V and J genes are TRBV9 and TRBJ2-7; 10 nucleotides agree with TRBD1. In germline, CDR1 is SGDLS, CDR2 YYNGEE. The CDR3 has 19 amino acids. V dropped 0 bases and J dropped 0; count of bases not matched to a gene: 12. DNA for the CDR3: TGTGCCAGCAGCGTAGCTCCGGGACAGGGGTTCCTGAGCTCCTACGAGCAGTACTTC. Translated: CASSVAPGQGFLSSYEQYF.

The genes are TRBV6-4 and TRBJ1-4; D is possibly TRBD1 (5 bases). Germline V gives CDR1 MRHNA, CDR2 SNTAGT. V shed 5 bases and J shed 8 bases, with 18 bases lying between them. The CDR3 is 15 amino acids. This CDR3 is CASSQGWGGGEKLFF. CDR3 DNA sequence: TGTGCCAGCAGTCAGGGATGGGGAGGAGGCGAAAAACTGTTTTTT.

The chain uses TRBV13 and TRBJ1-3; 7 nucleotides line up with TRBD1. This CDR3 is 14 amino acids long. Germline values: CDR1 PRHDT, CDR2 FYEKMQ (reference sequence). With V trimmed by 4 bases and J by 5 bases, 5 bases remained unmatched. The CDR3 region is CASSSRQGRNTIYF. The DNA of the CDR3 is TGTGCCAGCAGCTCCCGACAGGGTAGAAACACCATATATTTT. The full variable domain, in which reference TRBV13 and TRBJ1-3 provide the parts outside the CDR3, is AAGVIQSPRHLIKEKRETATLKCYPIPRHDTVYWYQQGPGQDPQFLISFYEKMQSDKGSIPDRFSAQQFSDYHSELNMSSLELGDSALYFCASSSRQGRNTIYFGEGSWLTVV.

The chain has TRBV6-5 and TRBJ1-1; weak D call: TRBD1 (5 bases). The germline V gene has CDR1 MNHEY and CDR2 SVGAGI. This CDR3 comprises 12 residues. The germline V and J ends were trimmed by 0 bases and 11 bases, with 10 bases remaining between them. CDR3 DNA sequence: TGTGCCAGCAGTTACTCGGCTGGGGCTGCTTTCTTT. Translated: CASSYSAGAAFF.

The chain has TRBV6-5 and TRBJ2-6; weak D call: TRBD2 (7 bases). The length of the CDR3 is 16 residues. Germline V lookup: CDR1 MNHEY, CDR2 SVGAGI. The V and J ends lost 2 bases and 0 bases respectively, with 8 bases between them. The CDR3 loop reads CASSYRGGSGANVLTF. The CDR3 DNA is TGTGCCAGCAGTTACAGGGGGGGCTCTGGGGCCAACGTCCTGACTTTC.

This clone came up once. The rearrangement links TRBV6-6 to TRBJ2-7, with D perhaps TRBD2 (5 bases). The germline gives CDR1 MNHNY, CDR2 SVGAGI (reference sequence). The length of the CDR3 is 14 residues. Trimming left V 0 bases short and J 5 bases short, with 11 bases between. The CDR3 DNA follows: TGTGCCAGCAGTTACTCGGTAGGGAGCCACGAGCAGTACTTC. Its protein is CASSYSVGSHEQYF.

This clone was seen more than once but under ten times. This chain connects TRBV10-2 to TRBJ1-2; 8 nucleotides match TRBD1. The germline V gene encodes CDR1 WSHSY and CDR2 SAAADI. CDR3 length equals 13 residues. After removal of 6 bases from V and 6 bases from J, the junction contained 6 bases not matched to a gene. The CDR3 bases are TGCGCCAGCAGGGACCAACAGGGGGATGGCTACACCTTC. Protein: CASRDQQGDGYTF.

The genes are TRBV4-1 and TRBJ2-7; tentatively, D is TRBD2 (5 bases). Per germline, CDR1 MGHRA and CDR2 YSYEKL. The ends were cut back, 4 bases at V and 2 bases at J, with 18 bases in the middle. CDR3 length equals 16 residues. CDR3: CASSRYGNAAPYEQYF. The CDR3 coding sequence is TGCGCCAGCAGCCGATACGGGAACGCAGCTCCCTACGAGCAGTACTTC.

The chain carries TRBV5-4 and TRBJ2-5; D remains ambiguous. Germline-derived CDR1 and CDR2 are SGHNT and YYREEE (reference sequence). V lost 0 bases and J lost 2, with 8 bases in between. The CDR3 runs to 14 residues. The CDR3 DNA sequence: TGTGCCAGCAGCTTGGCGGGTGGGCAAGAGACCCAGTACTTC. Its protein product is CASSLAGGQETQYF.

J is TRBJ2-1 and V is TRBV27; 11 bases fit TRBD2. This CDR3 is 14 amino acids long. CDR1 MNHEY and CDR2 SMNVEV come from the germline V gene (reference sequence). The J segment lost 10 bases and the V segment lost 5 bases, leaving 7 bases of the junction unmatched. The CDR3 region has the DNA TGTGCCAGCAGTGCCGGGACTAGCGGCCAAGAGCAGTTCTTC. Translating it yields CASSAGTSGQEQFF.